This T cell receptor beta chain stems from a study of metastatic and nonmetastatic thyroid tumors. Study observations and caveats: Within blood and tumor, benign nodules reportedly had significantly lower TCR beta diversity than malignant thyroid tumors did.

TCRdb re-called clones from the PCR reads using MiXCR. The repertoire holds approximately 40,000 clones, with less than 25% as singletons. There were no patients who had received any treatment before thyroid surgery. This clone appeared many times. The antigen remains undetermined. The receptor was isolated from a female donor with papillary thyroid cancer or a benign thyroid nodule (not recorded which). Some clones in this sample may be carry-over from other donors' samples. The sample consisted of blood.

The CDR3 nucleotides are TGTGCCACCAGCAGAGATCTCCCTAGCGGGGGGTCCTACGAGCAGTACTTC. Protein sequence: CATSRDLPSGGSYEQYF. The chain is built from TRBV15 and TRBJ2-7; the match to TRBD2 covers 11 bases. V lost 0 bases, J lost 1 base, and 5 bases stayed unmatched. Germline lookup yields CDR1 LNHNV and CDR2 YYDKDF (reference sequence). This CDR3 is built from 17 residues.